What follows are 32 T cell receptor beta chains derived from one specimen sequenced in a study of cytomegalovirus exposure and HLA in healthy donors. PCR involved 60 Vbeta and 13 Jbeta primers. TCRdb keeps only in-frame clones here, not all; method: immunoSEQ multiplex PCR. The data show 150,000 or so clones, with approximately 80% seen just once and roughly 13% held by the top ten. Material: PBMCs. Source of these receptors: a man between 25 and 39 years old in good health and CMV-seropositive.

The rearrangement uses TRBV9 and TRBJ2-3; D remains ambiguous. Trimming shortened V by 0 bases and J by 2 bases, and 10 bases separated the two germline ends. There are 15 residues in the CDR3. Germline values: CDR1 SGDLS, CDR2 YYNGEE. The DNA of the CDR3 is TGTGCCAGCAGCGTAGGAGTAGCTCCCACAGATACGCAGTATTTT. It is translated as CASSVGVAPTDTQYF.

This clone was observed a few times. The V and J genes are TRBV7-3 and TRBJ1-2, with 8 bases fitting TRBD1. The CDR3 sequence is 15 residues long. CDR1 is SGHTA and CDR2 is FQGTGA in the germline V gene. Trimming took 4 bases from V and 5 from J; bases not matched to a gene: 9. The CDR3 sequence is CASSSSGGEMYGYTF. The CDR3 nucleotides read TGTGCCAGCAGCTCCTCAGGGGGCGAAATGTATGGCTACACCTTC.

V gene TRBV2 combines with J gene TRBJ2-7, with a tentative D call TRBD2 (5 bases). V lost 4 bases to trimming and J lost 6 bases, with 13 bases between them. The CDR3 is 13 residues long. CDR1 SNHLY and CDR2 FYNNEI come from the germline V gene. The CDR3 nucleotides are TGTGCCAGCAGTGTTCTCTCTGAGGGCGAGCAGTACTTC. Amino acids: CASSVLSEGEQYF.

V and J are TRBV7-6 and TRBJ1-5; D gene unclear. Germline V gene data show CDR1 as SGHVS and CDR2 as FNYEAQ. The CDR3 has 14 residues. Trimming stripped 2 bases from V and 5 bases from J, with 10 bases between. The CDR3 loop reads CASSLFEGDQPQHF. CDR3 in DNA: TGTGCCAGCAGCTTATTCGAGGGAGATCAGCCCCAGCATTTT.

In its sample, this clone was seen once. CDR3 amino acids: CAWSPGQGYEQYF. In DNA form, the CDR3 reads TGTGCCTGGAGCCCGGGACAGGGGTACGAGCAGTACTTC. This sequence joins TRBV30 and TRBJ2-5; 10 positions agree with TRBD1. The end of the DNA aligns better with TRBJ2-7, so the J call may be wrong. The CDR3 covers 13 residues. Looked up from germline, CDR1 is GTSNPN and CDR2 is SVGIG (reference sequence).

The genes are TRBV7-8 and TRBJ2-7, with 7 positions matching TRBD2. This CDR3 has 14 residues. V lost 3 bases, J lost 0 bases, and 2 bases stayed unmatched. Germline CDR1 SGHVS, CDR2 FQNEAQ. The CDR3 loop reads CASSLGLLSYEQYF. CDR3 nucleotide sequence: TGTGCCAGCAGCTTGGGACTACTCTCCTACGAGCAGTACTTC.

V usage is TRBV11-2 and J usage is TRBJ2-1; TRBD2 agrees at 8 bases. The V gene's germline CDR1 is SGHAT and CDR2 FQNNGV. CDR3 length: 14 amino acids. J was trimmed by 8 bases and V by 1 base; bases with no gene match: 4. CDR3 amino acids: CASSLAGGVDEQFF. For the CDR3, the DNA is TGTGCCAGCAGCTTAGCGGGAGGGGTGGATGAGCAGTTCTTC.

This clone was counted between two and nine times. The rearrangement uses TRBV30 and TRBJ1-1; possible D gene TRBD1, 6 bases. V gave up 8 bases and J gave up 6 bases, with 16 bases separating them. CDR3 length: 12 amino acids. Germline loops: CDR1 GTSNPN, CDR2 SVGIG (reference sequence). CDR3 bases: TGTGCCAGGGGCAGGGGAGGGTCTGAAGCTTTCTTT. It yields the protein CARGRGGSEAFF. Filled out from reference TRBV30 and TRBJ1-1, the complete variable domain reads SQTIHQWPATLVQPVGSPLSLECTVEGTSNPNLYWYRQAAGRGLQLLFYSVGIGQISSEVPQNLSASRPQDRQFILSSKKLLLSDSGFYLCARGRGGSEAFFGQGTRLTVV.

The chain combines TRBV5-4 with TRBJ2-5; a weak D match, TRBD1 (5 bases). This CDR3 region has 15 residues. V lost 0 bases to trimming and J lost 1 base, with 10 bases between them. Germline V gene sequence: CDR1 SGHNT, CDR2 YYREEE (reference sequence). The CDR3 region is CASSLEGVSQETQYF. The DNA for the CDR3 is TGTGCCAGCAGCTTGGAAGGGGTGAGCCAAGAGACCCAGTACTTC. The variable domain in full, with the rest retrieved from reference TRBV5-4 and TRBJ2-5, is ETGVTQSPTHLIKTRGQQVTLRCSSQSGHNTVSWYQQALGQGPQFIFQYYREEENGRGNFPPRFSGLQFPNYSSELNVNALELDDSALYLCASSLEGVSQETQYFGPGTRLLVL.

The chain joins TRBV7-2 to TRBJ2-7; D is possibly TRBD1 (6 bases). The germline V gene has CDR1 SGHTA and CDR2 FQGNSA. The ends were cut back, 3 bases at V and 0 bases at J, with 12 bases in the middle. The CDR3 is made up of 15 amino acids. The CDR3 loop is CASSFLWTDSYEQYF. CDR3 DNA: TGTGCCAGCAGCTTCCTATGGACAGACTCCTACGAGCAGTACTTC.

The chain uses TRBV19 and TRBJ2-1, with 8 bases lining up with TRBD2. The CDR3 is 12 residues long. Losses at the gene ends were 5 bases for V and 10 bases for J; bases not matched to a gene: 4. Germline CDR1 reads LNHDA; CDR2 reads SQIVND (reference sequence). The DNA for the CDR3 is TGTGCCAGTAGTCTCCCGGGGGGGGAGCAGTTCTTC. Translated: CASSLPGGEQFF.

V gene TRBV13 combines with J gene TRBJ2-3, with TRBD2 identical over 9 bases. The CDR3 has 16 residues. J was trimmed by 3 bases and V by 4 bases; bases with no gene match: 8. CDR1 and CDR2 from the germline V gene are PRHDT and FYEKMQ (reference sequence). The CDR3 region is CASSSGAGGKTDTQYF. CDR3 bases: TGTGCCAGCAGCTCTGGAGCGGGAGGAAAAACAGATACGCAGTATTTT.

The J gene is TRBJ2-5, the V gene TRBV4-2; 7 nucleotides line up with TRBD2. This CDR3 is 19 amino acids long. Trimming at V came to 0 bases and at J to 5 bases, leaving 18 bases not matched to a gene. Per germline, CDR1 LGHNA and CDR2 YNFKEQ. The CDR3 bases are TGTGCCAGCAGCCAAGATAGGGTCCTAGGCGGGAGTGGCGGGGAGACCCAGTACTTC. Protein product: CASSQDRVLGGSGGETQYF.

CDR3 in DNA: TGTGCCACCAGAACGGTCTCTGGAAACACCATATATTTT. Translation: CATRTVSGNTIYF. The rearrangement joins TRBV15 to TRBJ1-3; unclear D gene. V lost 6 bases and J 0 bases, leaving 6 bases between the germline ends. This CDR3 has 13 residues. Germline values: CDR1 LNHNV, CDR2 YYDKDF (reference sequence).

This chain links TRBV7-3 with TRBJ2-3; D perhaps matches TRBD1 (6 bases). There are 15 residues in the CDR3. V was shortened by 5 bases and J by 3 bases, with 15 bases between the two germline ends. CDR1 and CDR2 (germline): SGHTA, FQGTGA. The CDR3 loop reads CASSRTGKGTDTQYF. CDR3 DNA sequence: TGTGCCAGCAGCCGCACAGGGAAGGGGACAGATACGCAGTATTTT.

This rearrangement joins TRBV5-1 to TRBJ2-7; D call uncertain. The CDR3 runs 13 residues. Between the trimmed V and J ends, which lost 0 bases and 3 bases, there was a span of 7 bases. Germline V lookup: CDR1 SGHRS, CDR2 YFSETQ. The CDR3 loop is CASSLDSYYEQYF. The DNA of the CDR3 is TGCGCCAGCAGCTTGGACTCGTACTACGAGCAGTACTTC.

This chain joins TRBV6-4 and TRBJ2-2; perhaps TRBD2 as D (5 bases). Germline assignment: CDR1 MRHNA and CDR2 SNTAGT. This CDR3 contains 14 residues. V lost 3 bases, J lost 1 base, and 6 bases lay in between. CDR3 DNA: TGTGCCAGCAGTGAACTAGTGAACACCGGGGAGCTGTTTTTT. It specifies CASSELVNTGELFF.

This chain joins TRBV11-3 and TRBJ2-2, with TRBD1 as a possible D gene (6 bases). Germline assignment: CDR1 SGHNT and CDR2 YENEEA. This CDR3 region has 15 residues. Trimming shortened V by 5 bases and J by 0 bases, and 10 bases separated the two germline ends. CDR3 loop: CASSVGTTNTGELFF. The CDR3 coding sequence is TGTGCCAGCAGCGTAGGGACAACGAACACCGGGGAGCTGTTTTTT. Supplemented by reference TRBV11-3 and TRBJ2-2, the full variable domain reads EAGVVQSPRYKIIEKKQPVAFWCNPISGHNTLYWYLQNLGQGPELLIRYENEEAVDDSQLPKDRFSAERLKGVDSTLKIQPAELGDSAVYLCASSVGTTNTGELFFGEGSRLTVL.

The CDR3: CASSLAGANEKLFF. DNA for the CDR3: TGTGCCAGCAGTCTCGCAGGGGCTAATGAAAAACTGTTTTTT. The chain joins TRBV5-6 to TRBJ1-4; TRBD1 is a possible D gene (6 bases). Germline V gene data show CDR1 as SGHDT and CDR2 as YYEEEE. This CDR3 spans 14 amino acids. Trimming cost V 5 bases and J 3 bases, with 11 bases left between them.

The chain has TRBV6-1 and TRBJ1-1; no clear D gene. The CDR3 totals 14 residues. Between the trimmed V and J ends, which lost 1 base and 0 bases, there was a span of 6 bases. Germline-derived CDR1 and CDR2 are MNHNS and SASEGT. In nucleotides, the CDR3 is TGTGCCAGCAGTGAAGGTCCAGTGAACACTGAAGCTTTCTTT. Its translation is CASSEGPVNTEAFF.

The chain is built from TRBV11-2 and TRBJ2-3; 10 nucleotides align to TRBD2. The ends lost 5 bases at V and 2 bases at J; junction bases unmatched: 7. This CDR3 is built from 16 residues. Per germline, CDR1 SGHAT and CDR2 FQNNGV. The DNA for the CDR3 is TGTGCCAGCAGCCGAAGGAGCGGGAGGGCCACAGATACGCAGTATTTT. Protein: CASSRRSGRATDTQYF.

The V call is TRBV10-3, the J call TRBJ1-5; 7 bases are shared with TRBD1. The V segment lost 3 bases and the J segment 6 bases; nucleotides outside the gene matches: 8. The CDR3 covers 15 residues. Germline V gene data show CDR1 as ENHRY and CDR2 as SYGVKD. CDR3 in amino acids: CAISDSGQDSQPQHF. The CDR3 nucleotides are TGTGCCATCAGTGACTCAGGACAGGACTCTCAGCCCCAGCATTTT.

The rearrangement uses TRBV2 and TRBJ2-3; TRBD2 might be the D (6 bases). V lost 5 bases, J lost 4 bases, and 13 bases lay in between. Germline lookup yields CDR1 SNHLY and CDR2 FYNNEI. The CDR3 has 14 residues. The CDR3 bases are TGTGCCAGCAGTCAAAGGAGGGATCCAGATACGCAGTATTTT. It yields the protein CASSQRRDPDTQYF.

The J gene is TRBJ2-7, the V gene TRBV11-2, with D possibly matching TRBD1 (6 bases). The CDR3 length is 15 residues. Between the trimmed V and J ends, which lost 1 base and 5 bases, there was a span of 15 bases. Germline assignment: CDR1 SGHAT and CDR2 FQNNGV. The CDR3 DNA reads TGTGCCAGCAGCTTAGGAAGGGGGACGCATGACGAGCAGTACTTC. It specifies CASSLGRGTHDEQYF.

This clone has just one count. V gene TRBV27 combines with J gene TRBJ2-7; 11 bases fit TRBD1. Germline values: CDR1 MNHEY, CDR2 SMNVEV (reference sequence). The ends lost 8 bases at V and 6 bases at J; junction bases unmatched: 9. This CDR3 spans 14 amino acids. CDR3 protein: CASRGGQGASEQYF. CDR3 nucleotides: TGTGCCAGCCGGGGAGGACAGGGGGCTTCCGAGCAGTACTTC.

The gene calls are TRBV9 and TRBJ1-1; 9 nucleotides agree with TRBD1. Germline values: CDR1 SGDLS, CDR2 YYNGEE. There are 15 residues in the CDR3. V lost 4 bases to trimming and J lost 6 bases; unmatched junction nucleotides: 10. In nucleotides, the CDR3 is TGTGCCAGCAGCACTTCCGGGACAGGGTTCGCTGAAGCTTTCTTT. This gives the protein CASSTSGTGFAEAFF.

The genes are TRBV10-1 and TRBJ2-1; TRBD2 matches at 7 bases. CDR3 length: 15 residues. The V gene's germline CDR1 is WNHNN and CDR2 SYGVQD (reference sequence). The junction had 4 bases not matched to a gene; V was cut back by 0 bases and J by 5 bases. CDR3 nucleotides: TGCGCCAGCAGTGAGTCGTCTAGCGGCCACAATGAGCAGTTCTTC. It codes for CASSESSSGHNEQFF.

This clone was counted a single time. This chain connects TRBV7-2 to TRBJ2-1; maybe TRBD2 (5 bases). The CDR3 covers 11 residues. Germline CDR1 reads SGHTA; CDR2 reads FQGNSA. CDR3 region: CPPCGCNEQFF. CDR3 nucleotides: TGTCCCCCTTGCGGGTGCAATGAGCAGTTCTTC.

The CDR3 region is CASSGQGYEQYF. CDR3 sequence (DNA): TGTGCCAGCAGCGGGCAGGGATACGAGCAGTACTTC. The J gene is TRBJ2-7, the V gene TRBV6-1, with a weak D call TRBD1 (5 bases). Germline V gives CDR1 MNHNS, CDR2 SASEGT. The length of the CDR3 is 12 residues. With 6 bases removed from V and 4 bases from J, the gap between germline ends came to 10 bases.

This clone was recorded at least ten times. V usage is TRBV5-4 and J usage is TRBJ1-1; 10 nucleotides align to TRBD1. Trimming cost V 4 bases and J 5 bases; bases outside gene matches: 14. Germline V CDR1 and CDR2: SGHNT, YYREEE (reference sequence). The CDR3 contains 17 residues. The CDR3 nucleotides are TGTGCCAGCAGCCCCTCGAGGACAGGGGGGACGATTACTGAAGCTTTCTTT. Translating gives CASSPSRTGGTITEAFF.

The chain has TRBV6-6 and TRBJ1-6; D unclear. This CDR3 region has 15 residues. The germline V gene has CDR1 MNHNY and CDR2 SVGAGI (reference sequence). Trimming took 6 bases from V and 5 from J, leaving 14 bases between them. CDR3 protein: CASSQAGWDNSPLHF. DNA for the CDR3: TGTGCCAGCAGCCAAGCGGGATGGGATAATTCACCCCTCCACTTT.

This clone occurred once. The chain carries TRBV29-1 and TRBJ2-7, with TRBD2 identical over 10 bases. Trimming cost V 4 bases and J 0 bases; bases outside gene matches: 12. Germline V gives CDR1 SQVTM, CDR2 ANQGSEA. The CDR3 length is 17 residues. CDR3 sequence: CSVVQRLAGGSSYEQYF. The CDR3 DNA is TGCAGCGTTGTTCAGAGACTAGCGGGTGGAAGCTCCTACGAGCAGTACTTC.